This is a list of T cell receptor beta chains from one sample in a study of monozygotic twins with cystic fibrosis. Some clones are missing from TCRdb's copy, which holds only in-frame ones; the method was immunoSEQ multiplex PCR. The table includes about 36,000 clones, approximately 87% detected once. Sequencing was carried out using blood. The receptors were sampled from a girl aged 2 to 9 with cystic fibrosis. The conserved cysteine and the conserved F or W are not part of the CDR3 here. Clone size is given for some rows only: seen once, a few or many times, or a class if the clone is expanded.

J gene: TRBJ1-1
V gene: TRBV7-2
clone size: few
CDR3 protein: ASSLGRMNTEAF

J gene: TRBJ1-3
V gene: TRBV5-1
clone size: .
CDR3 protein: ASTHQNTIY

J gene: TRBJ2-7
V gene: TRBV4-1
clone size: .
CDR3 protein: ASSLHGTGAYEQY

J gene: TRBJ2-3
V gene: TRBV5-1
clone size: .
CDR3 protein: ASSLEDGSTDTQY

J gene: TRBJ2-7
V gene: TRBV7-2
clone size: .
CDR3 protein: ASSPSGGKRGEQY

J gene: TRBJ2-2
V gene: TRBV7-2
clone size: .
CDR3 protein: ASSLSRGDELF

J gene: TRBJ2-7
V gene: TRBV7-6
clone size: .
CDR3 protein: ASSFLAGDYEQY

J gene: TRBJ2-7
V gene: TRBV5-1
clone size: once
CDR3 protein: ASSLRGERLEQY

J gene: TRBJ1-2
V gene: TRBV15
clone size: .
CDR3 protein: ATSIAEGYGYT

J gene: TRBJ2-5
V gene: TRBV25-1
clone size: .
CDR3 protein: ASSEYISGVGRQETQY

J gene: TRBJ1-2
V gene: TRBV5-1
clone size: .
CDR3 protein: ASSSTSGVIGYT

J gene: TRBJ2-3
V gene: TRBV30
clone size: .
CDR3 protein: AWSELDTQY

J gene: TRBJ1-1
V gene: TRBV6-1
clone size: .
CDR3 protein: ASIGGGYSEAF

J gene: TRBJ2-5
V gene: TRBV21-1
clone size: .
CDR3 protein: ASSNAPISETQY

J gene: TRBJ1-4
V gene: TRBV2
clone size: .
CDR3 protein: ASSEPQGVNEKLF

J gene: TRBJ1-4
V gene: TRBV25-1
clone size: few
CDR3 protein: ASSEYGRGRREKLF

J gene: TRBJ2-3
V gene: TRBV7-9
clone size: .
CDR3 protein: ASSLVGVRTDTQY

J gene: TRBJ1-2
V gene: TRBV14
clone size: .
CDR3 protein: ASSQGSLNLYGYT

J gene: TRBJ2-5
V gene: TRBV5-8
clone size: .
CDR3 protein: ASSSTGLAGALKETQY

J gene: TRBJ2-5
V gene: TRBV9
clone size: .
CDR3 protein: ASSGHGGRETQY

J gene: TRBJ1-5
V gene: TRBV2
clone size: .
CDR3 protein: ASSVTGMSNQPQH

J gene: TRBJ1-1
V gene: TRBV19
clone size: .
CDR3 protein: ASSIKAVNTEAF

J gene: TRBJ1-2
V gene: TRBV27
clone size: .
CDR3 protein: ASSLERGQGALNYGYT

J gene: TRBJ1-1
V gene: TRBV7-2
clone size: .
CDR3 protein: ASRGGIANTEAF

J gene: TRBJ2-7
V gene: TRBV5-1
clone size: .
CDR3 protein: ASSLAVGTSYEQY

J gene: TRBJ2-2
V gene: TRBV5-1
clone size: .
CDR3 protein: ASSSTAGHTGELF

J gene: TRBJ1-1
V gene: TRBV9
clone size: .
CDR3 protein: ASSESTGGRMNTEAF

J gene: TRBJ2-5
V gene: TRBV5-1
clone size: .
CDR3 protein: ASSFGEAGAGETQY

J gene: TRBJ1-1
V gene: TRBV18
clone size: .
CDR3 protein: ASSLTGGVTEAF

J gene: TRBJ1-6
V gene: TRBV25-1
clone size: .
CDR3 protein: ASSEQWLGSPLH

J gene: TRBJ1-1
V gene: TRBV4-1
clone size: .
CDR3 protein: ASSQDSGPRAF

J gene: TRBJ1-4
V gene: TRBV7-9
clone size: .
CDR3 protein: ASSGNNEKLF

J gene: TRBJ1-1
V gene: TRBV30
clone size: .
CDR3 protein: AWRQGVWTEAF

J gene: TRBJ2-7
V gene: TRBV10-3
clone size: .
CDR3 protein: AISESGSGAPYEQY

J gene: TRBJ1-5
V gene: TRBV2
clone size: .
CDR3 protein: ASSPNSNQPQH

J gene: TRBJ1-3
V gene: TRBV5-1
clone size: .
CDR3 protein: ASSYGQGTGNTIY

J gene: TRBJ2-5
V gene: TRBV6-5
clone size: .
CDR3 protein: ASNRAGAGETQY

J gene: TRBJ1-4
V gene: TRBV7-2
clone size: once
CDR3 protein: ASSLDRGREKLF

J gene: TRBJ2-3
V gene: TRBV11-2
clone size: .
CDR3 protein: ASSLVATTTDTQY

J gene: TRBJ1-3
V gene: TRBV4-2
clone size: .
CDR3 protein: ASSQGGAGNTIY

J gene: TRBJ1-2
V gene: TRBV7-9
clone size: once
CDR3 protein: ASSFPLTGYGYT

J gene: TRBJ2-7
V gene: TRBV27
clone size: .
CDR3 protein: ASSPYPTHLTGYEQY

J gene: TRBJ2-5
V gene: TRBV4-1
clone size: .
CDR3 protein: ASSQEGGETQY

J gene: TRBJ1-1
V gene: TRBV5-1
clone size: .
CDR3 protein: ASSLEGTAPPRNTEAF

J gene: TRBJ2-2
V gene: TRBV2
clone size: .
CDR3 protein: ASSVSPLRTGELF

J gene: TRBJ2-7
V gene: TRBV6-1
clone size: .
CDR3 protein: ASTIRVGDEQY

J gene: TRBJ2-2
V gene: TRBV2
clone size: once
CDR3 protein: ASSLRLAIDTGELF

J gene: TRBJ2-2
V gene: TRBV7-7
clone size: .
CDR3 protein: ASSSTGLGELF

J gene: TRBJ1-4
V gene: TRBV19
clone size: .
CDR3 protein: ASSRGELGNEKLF

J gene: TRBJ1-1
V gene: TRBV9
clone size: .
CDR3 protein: ASSFRDGLTEAF